Below, 13 T cell receptor beta chains from the same sample are listed, as sequenced in a study of early T cells in non-severe SARS-CoV-2 infection. TCRdb processed the 5' RACE reads anew with MiXCR; each CDR3 protein has one entry. The sample shows tens of thousands of distinct CDR3 sequences, 5% to 6.5% of them seen only once. The sequencing input was whole blood. These receptors originate from an adult who was a healthcare worker with PCR-confirmed SARS-CoV-2 infection or an uninfected control (not recorded which).

This clonotype showed up many times. The gene calls are TRBV5-5 and TRBJ2-7; 10 bases fit TRBD1. This CDR3 is 15 amino acids long. The V and J ends lost 0 bases and 5 bases, in that order; junction bases with no gene match: 5. The germline gives CDR1 SGHKS, CDR2 YYEKEE (reference sequence). The CDR3 bases are TGTGCCAGCAGCTTGGAGGGACAGGGGAATCACGAGCAGTACTTC. Translating gives CASSLEGQGNHEQYF.

This rearrangement joins TRBV2 to TRBJ2-1; a possible D gene is TRBD2 (5 bases). The V end lost 7 bases, the J end lost 4 bases, and 14 bases lay between the germline ends. The CDR3 covers 14 residues. Germline V gene sequence: CDR1 SNHLY, CDR2 FYNNEI. The CDR3 loop is CASTRTSSYNEQFF. DNA for the CDR3: TGTGCCAGCACCCGGACTTCCTCATACAATGAGCAGTTCTTC.

V is TRBV10-3 and J is TRBJ2-3; TRBD2 is a possible D gene (6 bases). The CDR3 contains 14 residues. V was trimmed by 2 bases and J by 0 bases, leaving 6 bases between them. Germline V CDR1 and CDR2: ENHRY, SYGVKD. CDR3 in amino acids: CAISEGGSTDTQYF. The CDR3 nucleotides read TGTGCCATCAGTGAGGGGGGGAGCACAGATACGCAGTATTTT.

This clonotype was seen repeatedly, ten times or more. The chain uses TRBV12-3 or TRBV12-4 and TRBJ2-3; weak D call: TRBD1 (5 bases). Trimming cost V 1 base and J 1 base, with 9 bases left between them. The CDR3 sequence is 15 residues long. CDR3 DNA sequence: TGTGCCAGCAGTTTAGACGGACAAGGCACAGATACGCAGTATTTT. Translating it yields CASSLDGQGTDTQYF.

The chain links TRBV7-8 to TRBJ2-3; 9 positions agree with TRBD2. J lost 0 bases, V lost 5 bases, and 9 bases had no gene match. Per the germline V gene, CDR1 is SGHVS and CDR2 is FQNEAQ. This CDR3 has 17 amino acids. The DNA of the CDR3 is TGTGCCAGCAGCCTTACTTTGACTAGCGGAAGCACAGATACGCAGTATTTT. Its translation is CASSLTLTSGSTDTQYF.

This clonotype has only a few counts. The chain carries TRBV11-2 and TRBJ2-5; D may be TRBD1 (5 bases). The CDR3 is 15 residues long. V was cut by 3 bases and J by 4 bases, with 15 bases left in between. From germline, CDR1 is SGHAT and CDR2 FQNNGV. As DNA, the CDR3 is TGTGCCAGCAGCTTCGATGGGGCTGATCTAGAGACCCAGTACTTC. It translates to CASSFDGADLETQYF.

This clonotype was observed a handful of times. The chain employs TRBV7-2 and TRBJ1-5; tentative D call: TRBD1 (6 bases). Germline values: CDR1 SGHTA, CDR2 FQGNSA. V was clipped by 3 bases and J by 6 bases, with 15 bases between them. This CDR3 is built from 15 residues. The CDR3 nucleotides read TGTGCCAGCAGCTTGATGGCGGGGGCTCGTCAGCCCCAGCATTTT. Its translation is CASSLMAGARQPQHF. Combining the CDR3 with reference TRBV7-2 and TRBJ1-5 gives the whole variable domain GAGVSQSPSNKVTEKGKDVELRCDPISGHTALYWYRQSLGQGLEFLIYFQGNSAPDKSGLPSDRFSAERTGGSVSTLTIQRTQQEDSAVYLCASSLMAGARQPQHFGDGTRLSIL.

This clonotype turned up a few times. The chain has TRBV5-5 and TRBJ2-6; D is unresolved. Trimming cost V 0 bases and J 0 bases, with 10 bases left between them. The CDR3 sequence is 17 residues long. Germline V CDR1 and CDR2: SGHKS, YYEKEE (reference sequence). CDR3 amino acids: CASSLVPAGSGANVLTF. CDR3 coding DNA: TGTGCCAGCAGCTTGGTCCCCGCAGGCTCTGGGGCCAACGTCCTGACTTTC.

This clonotype was detected only a few times. The genes are TRBV7-8 and TRBJ1-3, with TRBD1 matching 7 bases. Germline assignment: CDR1 SGHVS and CDR2 FQNEAQ. This CDR3 is 17 amino acids long. Unmatched junction bases numbered 11, after V lost 4 bases and J lost 2 bases. CDR3 amino acids: CASSSSGRQGTGNTIYF. The CDR3 DNA is TGTGCCAGCAGCTCCTCGGGGAGACAGGGAACTGGAAACACCATATATTTT.

The sample holds many counts of this clonotype. The chain couples TRBV6-2 or TRBV6-3 to TRBJ2-1; 9 nucleotides match TRBD1. Germline lookup yields CDR1 MNHEY and CDR2 SVGEGT. The CDR3 is 15 amino acids. Germline trimming cut 9 bases from V and 7 bases from J; bases unmatched to any gene: 13. CDR3 protein: CASRYAGTGLNEQFF. CDR3 sequence (DNA): TGTGCCAGTCGCTACGCCGGGACAGGGCTAAATGAGCAGTTCTTC.

This clonotype has at least ten counts. V is TRBV29-1 and J is TRBJ2-6, with D maybe TRBD1 (5 bases). Germline loops: CDR1 SQVTM, CDR2 ANQGSEA. Trimming left V 6 bases short and J 0 bases short, with 15 bases between. CDR3 length: 16 residues. Here the CDR3 DNA reads TGCAGCGTAATTCCCGACAGCTACTCTGGGGCCAACGTCCTGACTTTC. Protein: CSVIPDSYSGANVLTF.

This clonotype was seen at least ten times. The genes are TRBV7-2 and TRBJ2-7; TRBD2 aligns across 11 bases. The CDR3 has 14 residues. V dropped 2 bases and J dropped 5; count of bases not matched to a gene: 2. Germline lookup yields CDR1 SGHTA and CDR2 FQGNSA. CDR3 residues: CASSLTSGGHEQYF. In DNA form, the CDR3 reads TGTGCCAGCAGCTTAACTAGCGGGGGCCACGAGCAGTACTTC.

This clonotype was counted at least ten times. The genes are TRBV29-1 and TRBJ2-1; 11 nucleotides match TRBD1. V lost 2 bases, J lost 6 bases, and 3 bases stayed unmatched. Per germline, CDR1 SQVTM and CDR2 ANQGSEA. This CDR3 has 14 residues. CDR3 in amino acids: CSVERGTGGNEQFF. CDR3 bases: TGCAGCGTTGAAAGGGGGACAGGGGGCAATGAGCAGTTCTTC.